The entry that follows covers one TCR beta chain sequence. V lost 1 base to trimming and J lost 7 bases, with 11 bases between them. Per the germline V gene, CDR1 is SGHTA and CDR2 is FQGNSA. The CDR3 has 13 amino acids. The data are from a study of blood T cell repertoires in COVID-19. On the study more broadly: The cDNA or gDNA used as material had been derived from T cells, B-cell-depleted T cells, or PBMCs.

Assay: immunoSEQ multiplex PCR; the TCRdb copy retains only in-frame clones and omits some. This sample yields 130,000 to 150,000 clones, of which 65% to 90% are seen a single time; approximately 8.2% belongs to the top ten. V gene TRBV7-2 combines with J gene TRBJ2-7; D unclear. The sample consisted of peripheral blood. The receptor was isolated from a human donor in a cohort sampled during active COVID-19. The CDR3 nucleotides are TGTGCCAGCAGCTTAGAACGGTCTGGTGAGCAGTACTTC. Residues: CASSLERSGEQYF.